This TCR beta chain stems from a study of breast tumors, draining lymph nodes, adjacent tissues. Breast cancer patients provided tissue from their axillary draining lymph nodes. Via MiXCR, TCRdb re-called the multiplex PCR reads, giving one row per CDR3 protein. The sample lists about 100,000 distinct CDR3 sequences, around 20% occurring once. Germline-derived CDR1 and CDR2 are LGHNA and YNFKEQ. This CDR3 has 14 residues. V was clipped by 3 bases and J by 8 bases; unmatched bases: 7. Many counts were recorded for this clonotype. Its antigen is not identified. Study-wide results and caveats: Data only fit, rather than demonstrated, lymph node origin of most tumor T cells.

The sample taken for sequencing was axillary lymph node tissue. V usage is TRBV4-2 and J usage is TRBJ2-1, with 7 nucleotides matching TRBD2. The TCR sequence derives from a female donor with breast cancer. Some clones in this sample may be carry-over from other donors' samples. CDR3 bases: TGTGCCAGCAGCCAGCCACTAGCGAGGGATGAGCAGTTCTTC. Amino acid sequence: CASSQPLARDEQFF.